Following are 26 T cell receptor beta chains from one sample sequenced in a study of T-cell memory formation after mild COVID-19 (dated by TCRdb to about 2021). Receptor amplification or capture employed 5' RACE. The reads were generated on an Illumina NovaSeq 6000. TCRdb reanalyzed the raw reads on its own, using fastp at Q25 for trimming and MiXCR for clone calling, and kept in-frame beta chains. All rows with the same CDR3 protein become a single entry with the most common DNA and genes. A total of around 200,000 distinct CDR3 sequences appear in this sample, about a fifth of them only once. More than 20% of the sample comes from the top ten. Sequenced input: PBMCs or a T cell subset sorted from them (not recorded which). These receptors all stem from an adult woman who had mild COVID-19 (a few samples of this study predate the infection). The sample titles of this study are shuffled in the database, so cell type and time point are left out; the donor was told from shared clones.

This chain connects TRBV12-3 or TRBV12-4 to TRBJ2-4; 7 positions match TRBD1. The trim removed 6 bases at V and 3 bases at J, leaving 8 bases unmatched. The CDR3 runs 15 residues. CDR3 in DNA: TGTGCCAGCAGCCGGGACAGCACCCTCAAAAACATTCAGTACTTC. It encodes CASSRDSTLKNIQYF.

This clonotype was found a few times. The J gene is TRBJ2-7, the V gene TRBV29-1; D call uncertain. Germline V gene data show CDR1 as SQVTM and CDR2 as ANQGSEA. The CDR3 has 12 amino acids. With 0 bases removed from V and 4 bases from J, the gap between germline ends came to 7 bases. The CDR3 sequence: CSVEDRKYEQYF. The DNA for the CDR3 is TGCAGCGTTGAAGACAGAAAATACGAGCAGTACTTC.

This clonotype occurred a few times. The chain combines TRBV29-1 with TRBJ2-7, with a possible D match to TRBD2 (5 bases). The length of the CDR3 is 13 residues. Germline V gene lookup returns CDR1 SQVTM and CDR2 ANQGSEA. Trimming left V 2 bases short and J 0 bases short, with 8 bases between. The CDR3 DNA follows: TGCAGCGTTGAATGGGAGAACTCCTACGAGCAGTACTTC. This encodes CSVEWENSYEQYF.

This clonotype was seen at least ten times. This rearrangement joins TRBV5-1 to TRBJ1-1; a weak D match, TRBD1 (5 bases). V dropped 0 bases and J dropped 4 bases, with 7 bases sitting between them. This CDR3 comprises 13 residues. Germline V CDR1 and CDR2: SGHRS, YFSETQ. CDR3 in DNA: TGCGCCAGCAGCTTGGGAGGGGCCACTGAAGCTTTCTTT. The encoded protein is CASSLGGATEAFF.

This sequence joins TRBV20-1 and TRBJ2-7; D remains ambiguous. This CDR3 contains 11 residues. The germline gives CDR1 DFQATT, CDR2 SNEGSKA (reference sequence). V was cut by 1 base and J by 1 base, with 2 bases left in between. The CDR3 here is CSARASYEQYF. The CDR3 DNA reads TGCAGTGCTAGAGCTTCCTACGAGCAGTACTTC.

This clonotype has more than one count but fewer than ten. The chain recombines TRBV7-6 with TRBJ1-6; TRBD1 matches at 8 bases. V shed 1 base and J 5 bases; nucleotides not matched to a gene: 1. The CDR3 runs 15 residues. CDR1 is SGHVS, CDR2 FNYEAQ, per germline. The CDR3 DNA reads as TGTGCCAGCAGCTTAGAGGGACAGGATAATTCACCCCTCCACTTT. Translation: CASSLEGQDNSPLHF.

This clonotype was recorded a few times. As DNA, the CDR3 is TGTGCCAGCAGTTACGGCCCATTAGACAGAGGGGCCTACGAGCAGTACTTC. Protein: CASSYGPLDRGAYEQYF. The gene calls are TRBV6-5 and TRBJ2-7; D possibly uses TRBD1 or TRBD2 (5 bases each). CDR1 is MNHEY, CDR2 SVGAGI, per germline. The V end was cut by 2 bases, the J end by 2 bases, with 19 bases between. This CDR3 comprises 17 residues.

V and J are TRBV15 and TRBJ1-1; no definite D call. The ends were cut back, 4 bases at V and 0 bases at J, with 6 bases in the middle. This CDR3 region has 13 residues. Germline loops: CDR1 LNHNV, CDR2 YYDKDF (reference sequence). The CDR3 sequence: CATSTPVNTEAFF. The CDR3 region has the DNA TGTGCCACCAGCACACCAGTGAACACTGAAGCTTTCTTT.

This clonotype was observed a handful of times. The chain joins TRBV24-1 to TRBJ2-5; D is uncertain. Per germline, CDR1 KGHDR and CDR2 SFDVKD. V was cut by 6 bases and J by 3 bases, with 10 bases left in between. This CDR3 region has 13 residues. The CDR3 coding sequence is TGTGCCACCAGTCTTAACTTAGAAGAGACCCAGTACTTC. Protein product: CATSLNLEETQYF.

This clonotype appeared once. This chain connects TRBV18 to TRBJ1-5; D remains ambiguous. CDR3 length equals 15 residues. With 4 bases removed from V and 0 bases from J, the gap between germline ends came to 10 bases. CDR1 is KGHSH and CDR2 is LQKENI in the germline V gene. Here the CDR3 DNA reads TGTGCCAGCTCACACCAGGACTATAGCAATCAGCCCCAGCATTTT. As protein: CASSHQDYSNQPQHF. Full variable domain (rest looked up from reference TRBV18 and TRBJ1-5): NAGVMQNPRHLVRRRGQEARLRCSPMKGHSHVYWYRQLPEEGLKFMVYLQKENIIDESGMPKERFSAEFPKEGPSILRIQQVVRGDSAAYFCASSHQDYSNQPQHFGDGTRLSIL.

This clonotype was seen more than once but under ten times. The V and J genes are TRBV6-5 and TRBJ2-3; 8 bases are shared with TRBD1. The CDR3 runs 17 residues. The junction had 11 bases not matched to a gene; V was cut back by 2 bases and J by 4 bases. Per germline, CDR1 MNHEY and CDR2 SVGAGI. CDR3 residues: CASSYALQGAIADTQYF. CDR3 coding DNA: TGTGCCAGCAGTTACGCTCTGCAGGGGGCTATTGCAGATACGCAGTATTTT.

This clonotype was observed a handful of times. The chain employs TRBV5-1 and TRBJ2-1; D remains ambiguous. The germline gives CDR1 SGHRS, CDR2 YFSETQ. The CDR3 sequence is 11 residues long. V lost 2 bases and J lost 8, with 5 bases in between. Here the CDR3 reads CASSFTDEQFF. As DNA, the CDR3 is TGCGCCAGCAGCTTTACCGATGAGCAGTTCTTC.

The chain joins TRBV15 to TRBJ1-2; no clear D. CDR3 length: 13 amino acids. Germline assignment: CDR1 LNHNV and CDR2 YYDKDF (reference sequence). V was shortened by 5 bases and J by 4 bases, with 11 bases between the two germline ends. The CDR3 DNA reads TGTGCCACCAGCCACAAGGGTGGCTATGGCTACACCTTC. This translates into CATSHKGGYGYTF.

This clonotype was observed a few times. The rearrangement joins TRBV9 to TRBJ2-5; 9 bases line up with TRBD1. The V and J ends lost 0 bases and 2 bases, in that order; junction bases with no gene match: 14. Germline V gene data show CDR1 as SGDLS and CDR2 as YYNGEE. The CDR3 length is 19 residues. The CDR3 bases are TGTGCCAGCAGCGTAGCAGATATAACCGGGACAGGGATTCAAGAGACCCAGTACTTC. Translating it yields CASSVADITGTGIQETQYF.

This clonotype was seen more than once but under ten times. The chain is built from TRBV9 and TRBJ2-7; 9 nucleotides align to TRBD1. The length of the CDR3 is 15 residues. J was trimmed by 3 bases and V by 1 base; bases with no gene match: 5. Per the germline V gene, CDR1 is SGDLS and CDR2 is YYNGEE. CDR3 DNA: TGTGCCAGCAGCGTAAGCGGGACAGGGCTCTACGAGCAGTACTTC. The encoded protein is CASSVSGTGLYEQYF.

Ten or more counts support this clonotype. This sequence joins TRBV7-2 and TRBJ2-3; possibly TRBD2 for D (7 bases). V was pared by 5 bases and J by 4 bases, with 13 bases between. CDR1 and CDR2 from the germline V gene are SGHTA and FQGNSA. This CDR3 is 14 amino acids long. CDR3 DNA: TGTGCCAGCAGCCCTGGGGGGGCCTCAGATACGCAGTATTTT. As protein: CASSPGGASDTQYF.

The rearrangement links TRBV3-1 to TRBJ1-1, with TRBD1 matching over 8 bases. The CDR3 extends over 14 amino acids. With 4 bases clipped from V and 5 bases from J, the junction kept 6 bases outside the gene matches. CDR1 and CDR2 (germline): LGHDT, YNNKEL (reference sequence). The CDR3 sequence: CASSPSTGVTEAFF. In DNA, the CDR3 is TGTGCCAGCAGCCCTTCGACAGGGGTTACTGAAGCTTTCTTT.

This clonotype has more than one count but fewer than ten. The rearrangement links TRBV9 to TRBJ1-2; D possibly corresponds to TRBD1 (6 bases). This CDR3 is built from 14 residues. Per germline, CDR1 SGDLS and CDR2 YYNGEE. V lost 5 bases to trimming and J lost 6 bases, with 17 bases between them. CDR3 DNA: TGTGCCAGCAGTCCGGTACAGGGTAGGAATGGCTACACCTTC. It translates to CASSPVQGRNGYTF. Full variable domain (missing parts from reference TRBV9 and TRBJ1-2): DSGVTQTPKHLITATGQRVTLRCSPRSGDLSVYWYQQSLDQGLQFLIQYYNGEERAKGNILERFSAQQFPDLHSELNLSSLELGDSALYFCASSPVQGRNGYTFGSGTRLTVV.

V usage is TRBV6-6 and J usage is TRBJ2-1; D possibly corresponds to TRBD1 (6 bases). The CDR3 length is 13 residues. V lost 6 bases to trimming and J lost 4 bases, with 10 bases between them. Per the germline V gene, CDR1 is MNHNY and CDR2 is SVGAGI (reference sequence). The CDR3 coding sequence is TGTGCCAGCAGGAGGGGGAGATACAATGAGCAGTTCTTC. Translated, it gives CASRRGRYNEQFF.

J is TRBJ1-5 and V is TRBV12-3 or TRBV12-4, with a weak D call TRBD1 (5 bases). V gave up 6 bases and J gave up 0 bases, with 15 bases separating them. This CDR3 has 16 residues. The CDR3: CASSTSEGHSNQPQHF. CDR3 nucleotide sequence: TGTGCCAGCAGCACTTCCGAGGGGCATAGCAATCAGCCCCAGCATTTT.

This clonotype was recorded a few times. The chain links TRBV6-5 to TRBJ2-1; 8 nucleotides align to TRBD2. V lost 6 bases and J lost 2; bases outside the gene matches: 6. The CDR3 has 15 amino acids. The germline gives CDR1 MNHEY, CDR2 SVGAGI. CDR3 residues: CASRPGGGAYNEQFF. CDR3 bases: TGTGCCAGCAGACCCGGGGGGGGCGCCTACAATGAGCAGTTCTTC.

This clonotype occurred a few times. This chain links TRBV12-3 or TRBV12-4 with TRBJ1-1; 7 positions agree with TRBD1. Trimming took 10 bases from V and 4 from J; bases not matched to a gene: 6. This CDR3 contains 12 residues. The CDR3 coding sequence is TGTGCCATAAACCAGGGGGTCACTGAAGCTTTCTTT. Translating it yields CAINQGVTEAFF.

This clonotype has just a few counts. The chain combines TRBV2 with TRBJ1-6, with D possibly TRBD1 on 5 matching bases. Germline CDR1 and CDR2: SNHLY and FYNNEI. The CDR3 sequence is 13 residues long. Trimming shortened V by 7 bases and J by 7 bases, and 11 bases separated the two germline ends. CDR3 protein: CASNGRVNSPLHF. In DNA, the CDR3 is TGTGCCAGCAACGGCAGGGTCAATTCACCCCTCCACTTT.

This clonotype has just one count. The chain recombines TRBV6-2 or TRBV6-3 with TRBJ1-5; D possibly corresponds to TRBD1 (5 bases). The germline V gene has CDR1 MNHEY and CDR2 SVGEGT. The CDR3 is 12 amino acids. The V end was cut by 1 base, the J end by 11 bases, with 9 bases between. In DNA, the CDR3 is TGTGCCAGCAGTTACTATCAGGGAGCCCAGCATTTT. It is translated as CASSYYQGAQHF.

This clonotype was seen more than once but under ten times. The V gene is TRBV4-3, the J gene TRBJ2-7, with D hard to call. Germline CDR1 and CDR2: LGHNA and YSLEER. The ends were cut back, 1 base at V and 2 bases at J, with 6 bases in the middle. The CDR3 has 13 residues. Written as DNA, the CDR3 is TGCGCCAGCAGCCAAGGAGAGACCTACGAGCAGTACTTC. Protein product: CASSQGETYEQYF.

The genes are TRBV5-5 and TRBJ1-2; 7 positions match TRBD1. The CDR3 runs 15 residues. Looked up from germline, CDR1 is SGHKS and CDR2 is YYEKEE (reference sequence). Losses at the gene ends were 1 base for V and 5 bases for J; bases not matched to a gene: 8. CDR3 in amino acids: CASSLWVGQSYGYTF. CDR3 nucleotide sequence: TGTGCCAGCAGCTTGTGGGTGGGACAGAGTTATGGCTACACCTTC.